Here is one T cell receptor beta chain with its context. The sample is drawn from a study of CD8 T cells in Susac syndrome. The length of the CDR3 is 15 residues. Germline CDR1 SNHLY, CDR2 FYNNEI. The V end was cut by 0 bases, the J end by 4 bases, with 12 bases between. RNA totalling about 0.45 to 1 ug underwent reverse transcription with random hexamers. A multiplex approach, immunoSEQ multiplex PCR, amplified TCR beta CDR3 across 54 Vbeta and 13 Jbeta. TCRdb processed the immunoSEQ multiplex PCR reads anew with MiXCR; each CDR3 protein has one entry. Of under 200,000 distinct CDR3 sequences listed, roughly 96% are singletons.

Sequenced sample: CD8+ T cells from PBMCs. The clonotype was recovered from a human donor with multiple sclerosis. The chain joins TRBV2 to TRBJ1-1; a weak D match, TRBD1 (6 bases). For the CDR3, the DNA is TGTGCCAGCAGTGAAGCCAGAACAGGGTTCACTGAAGCTTTCTTT. Translation: CASSEARTGFTEAFF.